The sequence of this T cell receptor beta chain was determined in a study of cytomegalovirus exposure and HLA in healthy donors. The PCR had 60 Vbeta and 13 Jbeta primers. TCRdb's copy holds only in-frame clones and misses some; the assay was immunoSEQ multiplex PCR. Of some 150,000 clones listed, approximately 80% are singletons. V was cut by 6 bases and J by 1 base, with 9 bases left in between. Germline V gene sequence: CDR1 MNHEY, CDR2 SVGAGI. This CDR3 has 13 amino acids. Material: PBMCs. The receptor was isolated from a woman aged 35 to 49 in good health and CMV-seronegative. The gene calls are TRBV6-5 and TRBJ1-1, with D uncertain. The CDR3 nucleotides are TGTGCCAGCAGCCCCCCCCAGAACACTGAAGCTTTCTTT. This encodes CASSPPQNTEAFF.